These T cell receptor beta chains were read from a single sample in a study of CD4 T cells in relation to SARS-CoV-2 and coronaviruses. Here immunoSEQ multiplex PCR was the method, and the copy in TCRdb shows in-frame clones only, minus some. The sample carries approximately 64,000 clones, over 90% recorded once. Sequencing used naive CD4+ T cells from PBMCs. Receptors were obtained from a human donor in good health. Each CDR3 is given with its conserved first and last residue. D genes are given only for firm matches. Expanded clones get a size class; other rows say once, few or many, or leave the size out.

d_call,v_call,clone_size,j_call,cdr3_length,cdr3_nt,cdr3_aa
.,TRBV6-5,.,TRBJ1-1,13,TGTGCCAGCATCACAGCGCTGAACACTGAAGCTTTCTTT,CASITALNTEAFF
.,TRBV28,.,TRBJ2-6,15,TGTGCCAGCAGTCTGCAGAGCTCTGGGGCCAACGTCCTGACTTTC,CASSLQSSGANVLTF
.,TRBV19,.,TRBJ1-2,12,TGTGCCAGTAGTCGGGCCGCTCGGGGCTACACCTTC,CASSRAARGYTF
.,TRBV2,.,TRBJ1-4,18,TGTGCCAGCAGTGAAGGGGGTGGCGGGGGAACAACTAATGAAAAACTGTTTTTT,CASSEGGGGGTTNEKLFF
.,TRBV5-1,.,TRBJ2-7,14,TGCGCCAGCAGCTTGGTCGGGGAGCTCTACGAGCAGTACTTC,CASSLVGELYEQYF
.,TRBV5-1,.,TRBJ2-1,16,TGCGCCAGCAGCCTAACGACGAAGCTATCATACAATGAGCAGTTCTTC,CASSLTTKLSYNEQFF
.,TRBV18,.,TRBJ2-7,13,TGTGCCAGCTCACCAGACGAGTCGTACGAGCAGTACTTC,CASSPDESYEQYF
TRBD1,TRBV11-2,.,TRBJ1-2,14,TGTGCCAGCAGCCCGGGACAGGGAAACTATGGCTACACCTTC,CASSPGQGNYGYTF
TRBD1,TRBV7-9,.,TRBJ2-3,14,TGTGCCAGCAGACCGGGACAGGTCAAGAATGGGCAGTATTTT,CASRPGQVKNGQYF
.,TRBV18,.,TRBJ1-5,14,TGTGCCAGCTCCTCCGGGGCCAGCAATCAGCCCCAGCATTTT,CASSSGASNQPQHF
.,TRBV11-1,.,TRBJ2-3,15,TGTGCCAGCAGTCTAGGGCGGGAAAGCACAGATACGCAGTATTTT,CASSLGRESTDTQYF
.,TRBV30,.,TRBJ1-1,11,TGTGCCTGGGCGGCCTCATCCCAAGCTTTCTTT,CAWAASSQAFF
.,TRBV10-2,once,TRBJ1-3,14,TGCGCCAGCAGTGACTCGGGGCGTGGAAACACCATATATTTT,CASSDSGRGNTIYF
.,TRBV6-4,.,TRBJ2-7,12,TGTGCCAGCAGATGGACAGCCGGCGAGCAGTACTTC,CASRWTAGEQYF
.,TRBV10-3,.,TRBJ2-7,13,TGTGCCATCAGTTCCGAAAGCTCCTACGAGCAGTACTTC,CAISSESSYEQYF
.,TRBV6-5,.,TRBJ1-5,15,TGTGCCAGCAGTTACTCGATTCAGGGAAATCAGCCCCAGCATTTT,CASSYSIQGNQPQHF
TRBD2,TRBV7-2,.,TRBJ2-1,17,TGTGCCAGCAGCTTATACCGACTAGCGGGGATGAACAATGAGCAGTTCTTC,CASSLYRLAGMNNEQFF
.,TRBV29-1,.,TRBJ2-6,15,TGCAGCGTGGGGACGGGACTCTCTGGGGCCAACGTCCTGACTTTC,CSVGTGLSGANVLTF
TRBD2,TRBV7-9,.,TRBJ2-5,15,TGTGCCAGCAGACAAGCCGTGGGGGGGGGAGAGACCCAGTACTTC,CASRQAVGGGETQYF
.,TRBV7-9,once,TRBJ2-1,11,TGTGCCAGCTCCGGGCTGGGGATAGGACTCTTC,CASSGLGIGLF
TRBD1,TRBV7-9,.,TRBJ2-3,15,TGTGCCAGCAGCGCAACGACAGGGTTGTCAGATACGCAGTATTTT,CASSATTGLSDTQYF
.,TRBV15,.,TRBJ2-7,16,TGTGCCACCAGCAGATCGGACGTCCCCGGGCACTACGAGCAGTACTTC,CATSRSDVPGHYEQYF
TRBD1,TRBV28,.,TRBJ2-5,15,TGTGCCAGCAGTCCCCCCCCGACAGGGGGAGAGACCCAGTACTTC,CASSPPPTGGETQYF
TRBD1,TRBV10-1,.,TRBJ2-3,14,TGCGCCAGCAGTGATCAGGGGGCCACAGATACGCAGTATTTT,CASSDQGATDTQYF
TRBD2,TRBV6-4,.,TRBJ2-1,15,TGTGCCAGCAGTTCCGGACTAGCGAACTACAATGAGCAGTTCTTC,CASSSGLANYNEQFF
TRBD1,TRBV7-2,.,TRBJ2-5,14,TGTGCCAGCAGCGCGACAGGGGGTAAGGAGACCCAGTACTTC,CASSATGGKETQYF
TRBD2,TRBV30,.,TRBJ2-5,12,TGTGCCTGGTCAGCGGGAACAGAGACCCAGTACTTC,CAWSAGTETQYF
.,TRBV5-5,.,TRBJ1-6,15,TGTGCCAGCAGCTTCGGTCAGGGAGGAGATTCACCCCTCCACTTT,CASSFGQGGDSPLHF
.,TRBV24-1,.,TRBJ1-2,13,TGTGCCACCAGTGATTCTGGGGGCTATGGCTACACCTTC,CATSDSGGYGYTF
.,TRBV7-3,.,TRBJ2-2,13,TGTGCCAGCAGCCCGACGTACACCGGGGAGCTGTTTTTT,CASSPTYTGELFF
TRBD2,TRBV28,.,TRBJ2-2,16,TGTGCCAGCAGTTCGGGGGGGCTCCGAAACACCGGGGAGCTGTTTTTT,CASSSGGLRNTGELFF
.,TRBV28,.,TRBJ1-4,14,TGTGCCACGCGAGGTGGGGCCCTTAATGAAAAACTGTTTTTT,CATRGGALNEKLFF